One and the same sample provided the 18 T cell receptor beta chains below, sequenced in a study of radiotherapy plus CTLA-4 blockade in lung cancer. The repertoire was sequenced with immunoSEQ multiplex PCR; TCRdb's copy has only in-frame clones and lacks some. Here the sample spans tens of thousands of clones, 78% being singletons. The sequenced sample was peripheral blood, obtained from a patient treated with radiotherapy plus ipilimumab. The source is a human donor with non-small cell lung cancer who had a partial response to radiotherapy plus ipilimumab. Some clones in this sample may be carry-over from other donors' samples.

J is TRBJ2-3 and V is TRBV19, with D possibly TRBD1 on 7 matching bases. The CDR3 spans 18 residues. Trimming removed 6 bases from V and 2 bases from J, with 24 bases in between. Germline V lookup: CDR1 LNHDA, CDR2 SQIVND (reference sequence). The CDR3 spells CASRPHTGVEGPTDTQYF. As DNA, the CDR3 is TGTGCCAGTAGACCTCACACAGGGGTGGAGGGGCCCACAGATACGCAGTATTTT.

J is TRBJ2-6 and V is TRBV4-1; 12 nucleotides line up with TRBD1. Germline assignment: CDR1 MGHRA and CDR2 YSYEKL. This CDR3 has 17 amino acids. Germline trimming cut 6 bases from V and 3 bases from J; bases unmatched to any gene: 6. CDR3 nucleotide sequence: TGCGCCAGCAGACCGGGACAGGGGGCCGATGGGGCCAACGTCCTGACTTTC. It is translated as CASRPGQGADGANVLTF.

The chain links TRBV27 to TRBJ2-5; D is possibly TRBD2 (7 bases). V shed 6 bases and J shed 0 bases, with 20 bases lying between them. CDR1 is MNHEY and CDR2 is SMNVEV in the germline V gene (reference sequence). This CDR3 is built from 17 residues. DNA for the CDR3: TGTGCCAGCAGACCGCCCTGGGGAGGGACAAACCAAGAGACCCAGTACTTC. It translates to CASRPPWGGTNQETQYF.

This clone was counted between two and nine times. The CDR3 DNA sequence: TGCGCCAGCAGAGTAGCTATGAACACTGAAGCTTTCTTT. Protein: CASRVAMNTEAFF. The chain recombines TRBV5-1 with TRBJ1-1; D is uncertain. CDR3 length: 13 residues. Germline loops: CDR1 SGHRS, CDR2 YFSETQ. Between the trimmed V and J ends, which lost 5 bases and 0 bases, there was a span of 8 bases.

This clone was seen a handful of times. The chain combines TRBV18 with TRBJ1-4; 7 bases map to TRBD1. V lost 4 bases to trimming and J lost 8 bases; unmatched junction nucleotides: 10. The CDR3 has 15 residues. Germline CDR1 KGHSH, CDR2 LQKENI. CDR3: CASSLPTGVREKLFF. In nucleotides, the CDR3 is TGTGCCAGCTCACTTCCCACAGGGGTGAGGGAAAAACTGTTTTTT.

The V and J genes are TRBV29-1 and TRBJ1-2; a possible D gene is TRBD1 (6 bases). The length of the CDR3 is 14 residues. Trimming left V 0 bases short and J 8 bases short, with 16 bases between. Per germline, CDR1 SQVTM and CDR2 ANQGSEA. The CDR3 loop is CSVEDRNRVRGYTF. As DNA, the CDR3 is TGCAGCGTTGAAGATCGGAACAGGGTCAGGGGCTACACCTTC.

V and J are TRBV9 and TRBJ2-1, with 9 bases aligning to TRBD1. Germline lookup yields CDR1 SGDLS and CDR2 YYNGEE. With V trimmed by 4 bases and J by 4 bases, 6 bases remained unmatched. The CDR3 totals 15 residues. The CDR3 protein is CASSPGTGNYNEQFF. Here the CDR3 DNA reads TGTGCCAGCAGCCCCGGGACAGGGAATTACAATGAGCAGTTCTTC.

The chain uses TRBV7-2 and TRBJ2-7; maybe TRBD2 (7 bases). The germline V and J ends were trimmed by 3 bases and 4 bases, with 16 bases remaining between them. The CDR3 totals 15 residues. The V gene's germline CDR1 is SGHTA and CDR2 FQGNSA. CDR3 DNA: TGTGCCAGCAGCTTGAGGACCGGGGGGCTGTACGAGCAGTACTTC. It codes for CASSLRTGGLYEQYF.

This clone was seen just once. This chain links TRBV7-2 with TRBJ1-5; D ambiguous. The CDR3 spans 15 residues. V was clipped by 1 base and J by 0 bases, with 7 bases between them. The germline gives CDR1 SGHTA, CDR2 FQGNSA. This chain's CDR3 is CASSLVQNSNQPQHF. The CDR3 bases are TGTGCCAGCAGCTTAGTACAGAATAGCAATCAGCCCCAGCATTTT.

This sequence joins TRBV5-4 and TRBJ2-5; TRBD2 agrees at 9 bases. V lost 2 bases, J lost 3 bases, and 5 bases stayed unmatched. This CDR3 is built from 15 residues. Germline CDR1 is SGHNT and CDR2 is YYREEE (reference sequence). CDR3 sequence reads: CASSFRLAGEETQYF. CDR3 DNA sequence: TGTGCCAGCAGCTTTCGATTAGCGGGGGAAGAGACCCAGTACTTC.

V is TRBV7-2 and J is TRBJ2-7; 7 bases are shared with TRBD2. With V trimmed by 2 bases and J by 6 bases, 4 bases remained unmatched. Germline CDR1 SGHTA, CDR2 FQGNSA. CDR3 length: 13 residues. In DNA, the CDR3 is TGTGCCAGCAGCTTACTGGGGGGGGGCGAGCAGTACTTC. Protein sequence: CASSLLGGGEQYF.

V is TRBV7-3 and J is TRBJ2-1; 12 positions match TRBD2. The germline gives CDR1 SGHTA, CDR2 FQGTGA. The CDR3 is 16 amino acids. Germline trimming cut 5 bases from V and 7 bases from J; bases unmatched to any gene: 9. CDR3 region: CASSLASGGASNEQFF. CDR3 DNA: TGTGCCAGCAGCCTCGCTAGCGGGGGGGCATCAAATGAGCAGTTCTTC.

The chain has TRBV27 and TRBJ2-7, with D possibly TRBD1 on 7 matching bases. This CDR3 spans 14 amino acids. Per the germline V gene, CDR1 is MNHEY and CDR2 is SMNVEV (reference sequence). The V and J ends lost 6 bases and 9 bases respectively, with 21 bases between them. The CDR3 DNA is TGTGCCAGCAGGAAAACTAGATCAGGGGGAGGGCAGTACTTC. This codes for CASRKTRSGGGQYF.

This sequence joins TRBV15 and TRBJ2-3; no clear D. V was shortened by 0 bases and J by 5 bases, with 6 bases between the two germline ends. Germline CDR1 reads LNHNV; CDR2 reads YYDKDF (reference sequence). The CDR3 loop spans 13 amino acids. This chain's CDR3 is CATSREYLDTQYF. The CDR3 DNA follows: TGTGCCACCAGCAGAGAATATCTAGATACGCAGTATTTT.

The chain joins TRBV5-6 to TRBJ2-5; TRBD2 matches 12 bases. The J segment lost 5 bases and the V segment lost 4 bases, leaving 12 bases of the junction unmatched. The CDR3 runs 17 residues. Germline V gives CDR1 SGHDT, CDR2 YYEEEE. The CDR3 coding sequence is TGTGCCAGCAGCGGACGACTAGCGGGAGAGGGTGAGGAGACCCAGTACTTC. This sequence encodes CASSGRLAGEGEETQYF. The full variable domain, its missing parts supplied by reference TRBV5-6 and TRBJ2-5, is DAGVTQSPTHLIKTRGQQVTLRCSPKSGHDTVSWYQQALGQGPQFIFQYYEEEERQRGNFPDRFSGHQFPNYSSELNVNALLLGDSALYLCASSGRLAGEGEETQYFGPGTRLLVL.

The CDR3 region is CASSPDSFDTQYF. CDR3 bases: TGTGCCAGCAGCCCGGACAGTTTCGATACGCAGTATTTT. This chain connects TRBV13 to TRBJ2-3, with a possible D match to TRBD1 (6 bases). Trimming removed 5 bases from V and 6 bases from J, with 12 bases in between. The germline V gene has CDR1 PRHDT and CDR2 FYEKMQ (reference sequence). CDR3 length equals 13 residues. The full variable domain, completed using reference TRBV13 and TRBJ2-3, is AAGVIQSPRHLIKEKRETATLKCYPIPRHDTVYWYQQGPGQDPQFLISFYEKMQSDKGSIPDRFSAQQFSDYHSELNMSSLELGDSALYFCASSPDSFDTQYFGPGTRLTVL.

The V call is TRBV4-1, the J call TRBJ2-1; D is possibly TRBD1 (6 bases). The CDR3 has 17 amino acids. Germline V gene data show CDR1 as MGHRA and CDR2 as YSYEKL. The V end lost 4 bases, the J end lost 7 bases, and 23 bases lay between the germline ends. The CDR3 region has the DNA TGCGCCAGCAGCCGACAACCGGGCCCGAGGGGGTCTAATGAGCAGTTCTTC. Translated, it gives CASSRQPGPRGSNEQFF.

The chain employs TRBV2 and TRBJ2-7, with D tentatively TRBD2 (5 bases). CDR1 is SNHLY, CDR2 FYNNEI, per germline. The CDR3 totals 14 residues. V was pared by 6 bases and J by 7 bases, with 19 bases between. The CDR3: CASRLSGPTGEQYF. The CDR3 DNA reads TGTGCCAGCAGACTGAGCGGCCCTACGGGGGAGCAGTACTTC.